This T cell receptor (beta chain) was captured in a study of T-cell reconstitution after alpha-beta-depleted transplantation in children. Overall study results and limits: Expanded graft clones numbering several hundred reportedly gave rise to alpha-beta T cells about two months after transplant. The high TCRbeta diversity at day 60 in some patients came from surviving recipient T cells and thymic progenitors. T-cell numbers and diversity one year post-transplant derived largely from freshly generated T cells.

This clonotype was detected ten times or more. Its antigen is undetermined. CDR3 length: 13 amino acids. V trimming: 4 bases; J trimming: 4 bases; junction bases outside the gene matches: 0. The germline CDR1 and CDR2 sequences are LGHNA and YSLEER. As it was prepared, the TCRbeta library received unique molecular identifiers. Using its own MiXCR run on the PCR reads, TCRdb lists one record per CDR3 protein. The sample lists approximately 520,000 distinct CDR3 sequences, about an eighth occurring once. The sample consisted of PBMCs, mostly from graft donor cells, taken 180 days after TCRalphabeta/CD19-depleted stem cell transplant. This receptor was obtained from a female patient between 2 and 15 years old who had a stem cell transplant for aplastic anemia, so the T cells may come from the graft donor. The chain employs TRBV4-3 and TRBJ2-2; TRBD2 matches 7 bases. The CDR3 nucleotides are TGCGCCAGCAGCCCGGGGGGCACCGGGGAGCTGTTTTTT. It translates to CASSPGGTGELFF.